This TCR beta chain was captured in a study of brain T cells in children with intractable seizures. General study points: HCMV serostatus was not known, and viral specificity came from CDR3 similarity only. Pre-surgery blood may have been undersampled, hiding some clones.

The V and J ends lost 3 bases and 6 bases, in that order; junction bases with no gene match: 7. CDR3 length equals 14 residues. Germline-derived CDR1 and CDR2 are SGHTA and FQGNSA. In regard to this clone: Its antigen is as yet unknown.

TCRdb's table, derived via immunoSEQ multiplex PCR, lists solely in-frame clones and lacks some. Among 60,000 to 85,000 clones listed, about 93% were seen once. The sequenced cases were selected for having the highest brain T cell transcript signatures. At least one anti-epileptic drug was given before surgery. The V and J genes are TRBV7-2 and TRBJ1-2; 7 bases match TRBD1. This clonotype originated in a boy in the first two years of life with tuberous sclerosis and intractable seizures. This material consisted of peripheral blood, taken at surgery. The CDR3 coding sequence is TGTGCCAGCAGCTTGGCGACAGGGTGGAATGGCTACACCTTC. Protein sequence: CASSLATGWNGYTF.